This TCR beta chain was obtained from a study of OX40 agonist ivuxolimab in advanced cancers. The CDR3 has 14 amino acids. V was clipped by 8 bases and J by 5 bases, with 19 bases between them. The germline V gene encodes CDR1 SGHAT and CDR2 FQDESV (reference sequence). This table comes from immunoSEQ multiplex PCR, and its TCRdb copy is limited to in-frame clones, with some not included. The sample records 60,000 or so clones, 80% to 85% being singletons. In this sample, this clone turned up once. The sequencing here drew on CD4+ or CD8+ T cells sorted from blood, taken in a trial of the OX40 agonist ivuxolimab. This TCR came from an adult with an advanced solid tumor such as melanoma, head and neck, liver or kidney cancer. The chain has TRBV11-1 and TRBJ2-7; D is possibly TRBD1 (6 bases). CDR3 sequence (DNA): TGTGCCAGCGGCCGGACAGCCTATCAAAACGAGCAGTACTTC. The encoded protein is CASGRTAYQNEQYF.